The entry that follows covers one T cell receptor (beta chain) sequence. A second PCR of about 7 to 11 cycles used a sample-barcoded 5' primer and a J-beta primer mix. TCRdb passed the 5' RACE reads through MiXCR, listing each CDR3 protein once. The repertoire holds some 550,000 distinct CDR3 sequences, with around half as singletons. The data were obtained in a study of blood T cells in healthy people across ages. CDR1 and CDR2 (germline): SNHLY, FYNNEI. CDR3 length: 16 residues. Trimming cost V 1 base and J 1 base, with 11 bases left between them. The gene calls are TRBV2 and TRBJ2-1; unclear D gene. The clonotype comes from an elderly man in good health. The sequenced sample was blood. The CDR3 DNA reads TGTGCCAGCAGTGAAGTTAGGGCAGCATCCTACAATGAGCAGTTCTTC. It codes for CASSEVRAASYNEQFF.